The clone carrying this TCR beta chain was seen repeatedly, ten times or more. Germline V lookup: CDR1 MDHEN, CDR2 SYDVKM. V was clipped by 3 bases and J by 7 bases; unmatched bases: 15. This CDR3 is 19 amino acids long. This entry belongs to a study of spatial heterogeneity in lung cancer. Time point in this sample: sample taken at primary tumor resection. Samples were donated by 72 untreated early-stage non-small cell lung cancer patients. Sequencing of whole RNA from tumor, nontumor lung or frozen PBMC involved no sorting. TCRdb itself ran the 5' RACE reads through MiXCR, one entry per CDR3 protein. There are roughly 13,000 distinct CDR3 sequences in the sample; approximately 4% occur only once, and over 35% lies in the top ten.

The source was PBMCs, collected at surgery. This receptor was taken from a male donor with early-stage non-small cell lung cancer. The gene calls are TRBV28 and TRBJ2-3, with 14 bases identical to TRBD2. CDR3 residues: CASSLDLAGTSGSWNTQYF. The DNA of the CDR3 is TGTGCCAGCAGTTTGGACTTGGCCGGGACTAGCGGGAGTTGGAATACGCAGTATTTT.